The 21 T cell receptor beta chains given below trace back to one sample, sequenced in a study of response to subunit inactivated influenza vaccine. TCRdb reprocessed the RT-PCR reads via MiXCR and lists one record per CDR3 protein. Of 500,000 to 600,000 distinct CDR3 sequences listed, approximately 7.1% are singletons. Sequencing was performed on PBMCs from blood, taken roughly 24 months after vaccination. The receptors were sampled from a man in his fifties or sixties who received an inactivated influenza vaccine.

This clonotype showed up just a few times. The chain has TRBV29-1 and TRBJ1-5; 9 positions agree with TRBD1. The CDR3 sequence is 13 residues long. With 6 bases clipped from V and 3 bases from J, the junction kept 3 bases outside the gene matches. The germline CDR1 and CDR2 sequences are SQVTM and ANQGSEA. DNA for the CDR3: TGCAGCGTAGGACAGGGGATCAATCAGCCCCAGCATTTT. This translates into CSVGQGINQPQHF.

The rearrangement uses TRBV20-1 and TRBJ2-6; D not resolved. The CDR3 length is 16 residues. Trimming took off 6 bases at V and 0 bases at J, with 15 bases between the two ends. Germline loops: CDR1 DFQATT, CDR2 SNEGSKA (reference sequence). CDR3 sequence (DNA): TGCAGTGCCGATGACATGGGAAGCTCTGGGGCCAACGTCCTGACTTTC. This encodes CSADDMGSSGANVLTF.

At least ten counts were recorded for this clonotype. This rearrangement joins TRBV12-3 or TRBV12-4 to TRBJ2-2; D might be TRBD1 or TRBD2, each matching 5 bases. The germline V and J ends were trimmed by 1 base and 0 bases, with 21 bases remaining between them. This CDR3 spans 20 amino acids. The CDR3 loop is CASSLVFIFTRDANTGELFF. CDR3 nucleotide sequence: TGTGCCAGCAGTTTAGTATTCATCTTTACCCGGGACGCGAACACCGGGGAGCTGTTTTTT.

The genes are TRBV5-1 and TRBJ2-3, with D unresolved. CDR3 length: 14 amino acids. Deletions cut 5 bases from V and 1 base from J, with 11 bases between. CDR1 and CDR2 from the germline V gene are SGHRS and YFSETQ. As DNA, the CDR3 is TGCGCCAGCAGGATTTCCTCCGGCACAGATACGCAGTATTTT. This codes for CASRISSGTDTQYF.

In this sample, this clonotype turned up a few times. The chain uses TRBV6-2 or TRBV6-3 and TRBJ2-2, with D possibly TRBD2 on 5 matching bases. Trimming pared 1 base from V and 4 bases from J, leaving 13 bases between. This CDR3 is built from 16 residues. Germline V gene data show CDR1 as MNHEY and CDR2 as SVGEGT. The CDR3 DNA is TGTGCCAGCAGTTACTGGAGGCTTTTGGGCACCGGGGAGCTGTTTTTT. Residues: CASSYWRLLGTGELFF.

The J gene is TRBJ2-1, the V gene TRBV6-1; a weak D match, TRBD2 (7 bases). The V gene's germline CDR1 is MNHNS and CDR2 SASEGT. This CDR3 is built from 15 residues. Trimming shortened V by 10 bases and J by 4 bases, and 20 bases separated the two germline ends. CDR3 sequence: CATKGRGGGYNEQFF. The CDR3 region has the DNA TGTGCCACCAAGGGTAGGGGGGGCGGATACAATGAGCAGTTCTTC.

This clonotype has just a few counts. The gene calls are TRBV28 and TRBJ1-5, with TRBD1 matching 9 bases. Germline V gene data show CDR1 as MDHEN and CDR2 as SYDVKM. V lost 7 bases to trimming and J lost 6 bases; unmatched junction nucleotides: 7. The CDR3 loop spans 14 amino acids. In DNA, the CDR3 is TGTGCCAGCAAAACAGGGGGCGCGGGTCAGCCCCAGCATTTT. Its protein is CASKTGGAGQPQHF. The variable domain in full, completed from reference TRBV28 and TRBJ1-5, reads DVKVTQSSRYLVKRTGEKVFLECVQDMDHENMFWYRQDPGLGLRLIYFSYDVKMKEKGDIPEGYSVSREKKERFSLILESASTNQTSMYLCASKTGGAGQPQHFGDGTRLSIL.

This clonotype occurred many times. This CDR3 reads CASRDAGTGAQGTEAFF. CDR3 coding DNA: TGTGCCAGCAGAGATGCCGGGACAGGAGCCCAGGGGACTGAAGCTTTCTTT. This sequence joins TRBV6-1 and TRBJ1-1; TRBD1 agrees at 8 bases. V was clipped by 6 bases and J by 5 bases; unmatched bases: 17. The CDR3 spans 17 residues. In germline, CDR1 is MNHNS, CDR2 SASEGT.

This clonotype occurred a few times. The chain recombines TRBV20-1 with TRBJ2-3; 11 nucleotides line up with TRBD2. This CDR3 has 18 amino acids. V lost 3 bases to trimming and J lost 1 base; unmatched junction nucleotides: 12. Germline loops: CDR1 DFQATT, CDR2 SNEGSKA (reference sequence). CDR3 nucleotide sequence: TGCAGTGCTAGTTACGCTAGCGGGGGGCCTTATCGCACAGATACGCAGTATTTT. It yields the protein CSASYASGGPYRTDTQYF.

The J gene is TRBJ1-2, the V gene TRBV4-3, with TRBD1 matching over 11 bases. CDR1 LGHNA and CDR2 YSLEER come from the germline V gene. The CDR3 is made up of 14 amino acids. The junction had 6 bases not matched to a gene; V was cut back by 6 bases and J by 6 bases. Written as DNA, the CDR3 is TGCGCCAGCAGTCTGGACAGGGGGCATAATGGCTACACCTTC. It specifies CASSLDRGHNGYTF.

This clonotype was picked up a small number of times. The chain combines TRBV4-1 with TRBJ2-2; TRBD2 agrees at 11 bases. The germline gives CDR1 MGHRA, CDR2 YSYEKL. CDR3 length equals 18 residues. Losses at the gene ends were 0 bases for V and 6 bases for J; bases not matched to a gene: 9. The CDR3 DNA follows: TGCGCCAGCAGCCAAGAGGTGTTAGCGGGGGGGCCGGCCGGGGAGCTGTTTTTT. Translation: CASSQEVLAGGPAGELFF.

CDR3 nucleotides: TGCAGTGCTTCCGGGACTAGCTGGTCCTACAATGAGCAGTTCTTC. Its translation: CSASGTSWSYNEQFF. The chain carries TRBV20-1 and TRBJ2-1; the match to TRBD2 covers 9 bases. The junction had 6 bases not matched to a gene; V was cut back by 5 bases and J by 1 base. CDR3 size: 15 residues. Germline values: CDR1 DFQATT, CDR2 SNEGSKA (reference sequence).

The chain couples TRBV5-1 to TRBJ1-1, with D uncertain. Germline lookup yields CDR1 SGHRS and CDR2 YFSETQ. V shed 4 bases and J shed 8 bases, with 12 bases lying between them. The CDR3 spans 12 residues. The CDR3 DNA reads TGCGCCAGCAGCACCCACAAAGGGGAAGCTTTCTTT. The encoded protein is CASSTHKGEAFF.

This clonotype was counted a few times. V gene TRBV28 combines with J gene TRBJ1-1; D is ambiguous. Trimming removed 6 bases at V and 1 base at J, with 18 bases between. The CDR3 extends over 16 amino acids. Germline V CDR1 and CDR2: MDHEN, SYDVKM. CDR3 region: CASRPPLGASNTEAFF. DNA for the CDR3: TGTGCCAGCAGACCCCCCCTCGGAGCTTCGAACACTGAAGCTTTCTTT.

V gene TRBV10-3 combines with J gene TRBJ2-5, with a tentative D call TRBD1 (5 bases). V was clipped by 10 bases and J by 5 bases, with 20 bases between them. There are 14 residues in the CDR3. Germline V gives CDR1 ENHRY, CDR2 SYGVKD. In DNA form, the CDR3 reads TGTGCCACCCGAAACCAGGGTGCTGTGGAGACCCAGTACTTC. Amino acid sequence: CATRNQGAVETQYF.

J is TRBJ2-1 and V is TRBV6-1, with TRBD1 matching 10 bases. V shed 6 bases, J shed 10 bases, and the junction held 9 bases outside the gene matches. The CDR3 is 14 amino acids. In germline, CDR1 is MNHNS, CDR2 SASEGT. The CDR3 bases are TGTGCCAGCAGGATTCGACAGGGGGCTTGGGAGCAGTTCTTC. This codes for CASRIRQGAWEQFF.

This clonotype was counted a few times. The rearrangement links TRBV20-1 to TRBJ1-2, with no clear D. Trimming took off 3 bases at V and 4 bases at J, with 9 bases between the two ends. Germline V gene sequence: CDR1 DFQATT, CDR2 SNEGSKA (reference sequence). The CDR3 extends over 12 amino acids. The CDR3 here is CSASPVGYGYTF. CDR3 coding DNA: TGCAGTGCTAGTCCTGTGGGCTATGGCTACACCTTC.

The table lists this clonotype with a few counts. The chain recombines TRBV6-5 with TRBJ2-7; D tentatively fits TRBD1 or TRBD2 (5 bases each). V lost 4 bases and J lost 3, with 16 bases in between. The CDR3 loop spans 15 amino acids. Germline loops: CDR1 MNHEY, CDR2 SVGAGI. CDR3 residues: CASSFLGTPHYEQYF. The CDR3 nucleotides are TGTGCCAGCAGTTTCCTCGGGACCCCACACTACGAGCAGTACTTC.

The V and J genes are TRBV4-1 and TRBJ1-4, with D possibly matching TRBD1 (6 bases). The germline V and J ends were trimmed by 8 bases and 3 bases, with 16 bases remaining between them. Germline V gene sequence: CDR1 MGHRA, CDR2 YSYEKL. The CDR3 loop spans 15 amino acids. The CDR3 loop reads CASVRTAGSNEKLFF. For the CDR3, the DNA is TGCGCCAGCGTAAGGACAGCGGGTTCTAATGAAAAACTGTTTTTT.

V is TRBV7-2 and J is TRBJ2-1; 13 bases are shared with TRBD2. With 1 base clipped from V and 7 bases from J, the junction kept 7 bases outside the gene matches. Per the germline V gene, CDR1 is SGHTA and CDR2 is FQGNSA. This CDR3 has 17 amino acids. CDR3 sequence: CASSLVGELAGGNEQFF. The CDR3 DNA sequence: TGTGCCAGCAGCTTAGTAGGGGAACTAGCGGGAGGGAATGAGCAGTTCTTC.

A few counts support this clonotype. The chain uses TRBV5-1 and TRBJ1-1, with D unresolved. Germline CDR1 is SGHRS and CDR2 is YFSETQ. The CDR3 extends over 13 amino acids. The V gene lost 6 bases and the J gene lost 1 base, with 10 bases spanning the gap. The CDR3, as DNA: TGCGCCAGCACTAGAAGGGAGAACACTGAAGCTTTCTTT. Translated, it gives CASTRRENTEAFF.